These 30 T cell receptor beta chains were sequenced from one sample in a study of CD8 T cells in ankylosing spondylitis. MiXCR, applied by TCRdb to the 5' RACE reads, yields one record per CDR3 protein. The repertoire holds tens of thousands of distinct CDR3 sequences, with around 26% as singletons. Input material: blood, either unsorted or a sorted T cell fraction (not recorded which). The receptors derive from a male donor with ankylosing spondylitis or in good health (not recorded which).

This clonotype was seen more than once but under ten times. This chain uses TRBV5-1 with TRBJ2-1; D unresolved. The germline V and J ends were trimmed by 2 bases and 0 bases, with 9 bases remaining between them. Germline CDR1 reads SGHRS; CDR2 reads YFSETQ. CDR3 size: 15 residues. Here the CDR3 DNA reads TGCGCCAGCAGCTTTACCCAGAGCTCCTACAATGAGCAGTTCTTC. This encodes CASSFTQSSYNEQFF.

The chain recombines TRBV5-1 with TRBJ2-3; 10 nucleotides line up with TRBD2. This CDR3 region has 15 residues. CDR1 and CDR2 from the germline V gene are SGHRS and YFSETQ. V shed 4 bases, J shed 5 bases, and the junction held 7 bases outside the gene matches. The CDR3 region is CASSRDSGGRDTQYF. CDR3 DNA sequence: TGCGCCAGCAGCCGGGATAGCGGGGGGAGAGATACGCAGTATTTT.

The sample holds many counts of this clonotype. The chain employs TRBV6-5 and TRBJ2-3; TRBD2 is a possible D gene (6 bases). With 5 bases removed from V and 9 bases from J, the gap between germline ends came to 12 bases. The germline V gene encodes CDR1 MNHEY and CDR2 SVGAGI. The CDR3 is made up of 12 amino acids. The CDR3 sequence is CASSNRGGTQYF. CDR3 in DNA: TGTGCCAGCAGTAATCGGGGAGGCACGCAGTATTTT.

This chain connects TRBV20-1 to TRBJ1-2, with D unclear. The V end lost 0 bases, the J end lost 7 bases, and 18 bases lay between the germline ends. Per the germline V gene, CDR1 is DFQATT and CDR2 is SNEGSKA (reference sequence). This CDR3 is built from 15 residues. The CDR3 coding sequence is TGCAGTGCTAGAGATCGCATGGCAGGAGTAGGTGGCTACACCTTC. Protein: CSARDRMAGVGGYTF.

This clonotype came up a few times. The chain employs TRBV7-8 and TRBJ2-7; 10 nucleotides match TRBD2. The junction had 4 bases not matched to a gene; V was cut back by 1 base and J by 4 bases. CDR1 is SGHVS, CDR2 FQNEAQ, per germline. CDR3 size: 15 residues. CDR3 sequence (DNA): TGTGCCAGCAGCTTAGTGATAGCGGGAGGTTACGAGCAGTACTTC. It encodes CASSLVIAGGYEQYF.

V is TRBV7-8 and J is TRBJ2-4; 11 nucleotides match TRBD2. The junction had 6 bases not matched to a gene; V was cut back by 5 bases and J by 0 bases. The CDR3 totals 17 residues. Per the germline V gene, CDR1 is SGHVS and CDR2 is FQNEAQ. Here the CDR3 reads CASSGGTSGLAKNIQYF. CDR3 coding DNA: TGTGCCAGCAGCGGAGGGACTAGCGGTCTAGCCAAAAACATTCAGTACTTC.

J is TRBJ2-1 and V is TRBV20-1; either TRBD1 or TRBD2 may fit D (5 bases each). The germline CDR1 and CDR2 sequences are DFQATT and SNEGSKA (reference sequence). The CDR3 loop spans 19 amino acids. Deletions cut 0 bases from V and 0 bases from J, with 21 bases between. CDR3 in DNA: TGCAGTGCTAGAGACCGGGACCACGGGGCTATGAGCTCCTACAATGAGCAGTTCTTC. It codes for CSARDRDHGAMSSYNEQFF.

CDR3 sequence: CASSAHLGETNEQFF. The CDR3 DNA follows: TGTGCCAGCAGCGCCCATTTAGGGGAAACCAATGAGCAGTTCTTC. The chain combines TRBV9 with TRBJ2-1; D perhaps matches TRBD1 (5 bases). Germline-derived CDR1 and CDR2 are SGDLS and YYNGEE. The V end lost 3 bases, the J end lost 6 bases, and 16 bases lay between the germline ends. The CDR3 consists of 15 residues.

This clonotype occurred once. The V and J genes are TRBV7-2 and TRBJ2-5; 7 bases line up with TRBD2. The V and J ends lost 3 bases and 7 bases, in that order; junction bases with no gene match: 5. This CDR3 has 13 amino acids. Germline V gene sequence: CDR1 SGHTA, CDR2 FQGNSA. Here the CDR3 DNA reads TGTGCCAGCAGCTTGGGGGGGATACGGACCCAGTACTTC. It yields the protein CASSLGGIRTQYF. Full variable domain (remainder filled in from reference TRBV7-2 and TRBJ2-5): GAGVSQSPSNKVTEKGKDVELRCDPISGHTALYWYRQSLGQGLEFLIYFQGNSAPDKSGLPSDRFSAERTGGSVSTLTIQRTQQEDSAVYLCASSLGGIRTQYFGPGTRLLVL.

This clonotype was seen only a few times. The chain couples TRBV20-1 to TRBJ1-6, with D maybe TRBD1 (6 bases). The length of the CDR3 is 16 residues. CDR1 DFQATT and CDR2 SNEGSKA come from the germline V gene (reference sequence). Trimming pared 2 bases from V and 0 bases from J, leaving 11 bases between. CDR3: CSARKTGSSYNSPLHF. The CDR3 DNA follows: TGCAGTGCTAGAAAAACAGGGAGCTCCTATAATTCACCCCTCCACTTT.

V usage is TRBV5-1 and J usage is TRBJ2-5; D might be TRBD1 (5 bases). The germline V gene encodes CDR1 SGHRS and CDR2 YFSETQ. V was pared by 5 bases and J by 5 bases, with 10 bases between. The CDR3 has 12 amino acids. The CDR3 region has the DNA TGCGCCAGCAGTGACAGTACGGAGACCCAGTACTTC. Amino acids: CASSDSTETQYF. The entire variable domain, with the rest obtained from reference TRBV5-1 and TRBJ2-5, is as follows: KAGVTQTPRYLIKTRGQQVTLSCSPISGHRSVSWYQQTPGQGLQFLFEYFSETQRNKGNFPGRFSGRQFSNSRSEMNVSTLELGDSALYLCASSDSTETQYFGPGTRLLVL.

There are many counts of this clonotype. The rearrangement uses TRBV20-1 and TRBJ1-5; 10 bases fit TRBD1. Germline V gene lookup returns CDR1 DFQATT and CDR2 SNEGSKA (reference sequence). The CDR3 covers 15 residues. J lost 7 bases, V lost 6 bases, and 12 bases had no gene match. The CDR3 region is CSAEPGQGSRQPQHF. The CDR3 DNA reads as TGCAGTGCCGAACCGGGACAGGGGTCCAGGCAGCCCCAGCATTTT.

The table lists this clonotype with many counts. J is TRBJ1-5 and V is TRBV5-1, with D tentatively TRBD1 (6 bases). Germline assignment: CDR1 SGHRS and CDR2 YFSETQ. The CDR3 sequence is 14 residues long. Between the trimmed V and J ends, which lost 4 bases and 11 bases, there was a span of 19 bases. CDR3 sequence: CASSTGQIDSAQHF. The CDR3 region has the DNA TGCGCCAGCAGCACAGGACAGATCGACTCAGCCCAGCATTTT.

The rearrangement uses TRBV6-5 and TRBJ2-1; 15 bases match TRBD2. J gave up 10 bases and V 2 bases, and 9 bases lay outside the gene matches. Germline V gene lookup returns CDR1 MNHEY and CDR2 SVGAGI. The CDR3 covers 17 residues. The CDR3 DNA reads TGTGCCAGCAGTTACAACGGACTAGCGGGAGGGCTTGGCGAGCAGTTCTTC. This gives the protein CASSYNGLAGGLGEQFF.

The V and J genes are TRBV5-1 and TRBJ1-5; D gene uncertain. The germline gives CDR1 SGHRS, CDR2 YFSETQ. Deletions cut 4 bases from V and 4 bases from J, with 12 bases between. This CDR3 spans 14 amino acids. CDR3 in amino acids: CASSPLNRNQPQHF. CDR3 coding DNA: TGCGCCAGCAGCCCCCTAAACCGAAATCAGCCCCAGCATTTT.

The rearrangement links TRBV5-6 to TRBJ1-5; possibly TRBD1 for D (5 bases). Germline V CDR1 and CDR2: SGHDT, YYEEEE. CDR3 size: 16 residues. Trimming stripped 5 bases from V and 5 bases from J, with 20 bases between. Written as DNA, the CDR3 is TGTGCCAGCAGTTTCGGGGCAGGGATGAACGATCAGCCCCAGCATTTT. Protein: CASSFGAGMNDQPQHF. The complete variable domain, with remaining parts taken from reference TRBV5-6 and TRBJ1-5, reads DAGVTQSPTHLIKTRGQQVTLRCSPKSGHDTVSWYQQALGQGPQFIFQYYEEEERQRGNFPDRFSGHQFPNYSSELNVNALLLGDSALYLCASSFGAGMNDQPQHFGDGTRLSIL.

The V call is TRBV5-1, the J call TRBJ2-5, with D perhaps TRBD1 (5 bases). V lost 2 bases and J 1 base, leaving 15 bases between the germline ends. Looked up from germline, CDR1 is SGHRS and CDR2 is YFSETQ. The CDR3 is 16 residues long. The CDR3 bases are TGCGCCAGCAGCTTAGGAAGTGGGGCGCTCCAAGAGACCCAGTACTTC. It translates to CASSLGSGALQETQYF. Combining the CDR3 with reference TRBV5-1 and TRBJ2-5 gives the whole variable domain KAGVTQTPRYLIKTRGQQVTLSCSPISGHRSVSWYQQTPGQGLQFLFEYFSETQRNKGNFPGRFSGRQFSNSRSEMNVSTLELGDSALYLCASSLGSGALQETQYFGPGTRLLVL.

The rearrangement links TRBV5-1 to TRBJ1-2; D not certain. CDR1 and CDR2 (germline): SGHRS, YFSETQ. Trimming cost V 0 bases and J 7 bases, with 7 bases left between them. The CDR3 totals 12 residues. CDR3 protein: CASSLAEGGYTF. For the CDR3, the DNA is TGCGCCAGCAGCTTGGCCGAGGGTGGCTACACCTTC.

The rearrangement links TRBV7-2 to TRBJ2-1, with D possibly TRBD2 on 7 matching bases. V lost 5 bases, J lost 4 bases, and 21 bases lay in between. CDR3 length: 17 amino acids. Germline V lookup: CDR1 SGHTA, CDR2 FQGNSA. The CDR3 nucleotides are TGTGCCAGCAGCCCCCCGGTACCGGGGGGACAATACAATGAGCAGTTCTTC. This codes for CASSPPVPGGQYNEQFF.

This clonotype was picked up many times. The chain couples TRBV5-5 to TRBJ2-1; TRBD1 matches 7 bases. The V gene's germline CDR1 is SGHKS and CDR2 YYEKEE (reference sequence). Trimming cost V 4 bases and J 8 bases; bases outside gene matches: 12. The CDR3 totals 15 residues. In nucleotides, the CDR3 is TGTGCCAGCAGCCCTCTAAACAGGGGTGGAGATGAGCAGTTCTTC. It specifies CASSPLNRGGDEQFF.

The rearrangement links TRBV11-2 to TRBJ2-7, with D unresolved. Per germline, CDR1 SGHAT and CDR2 FQNNGV. The germline V and J ends were trimmed by 5 bases and 3 bases, with 11 bases remaining between them. CDR3 length: 13 amino acids. The CDR3 sequence: CASSQWSGYEQYF. The CDR3 DNA is TGTGCCAGCAGCCAATGGTCGGGCTACGAGCAGTACTTC. Looking up the rest from reference TRBV11-2 and TRBJ2-7 gives the full variable domain: EAGVAQSPRYKIIEKRQSVAFWCNPISGHATLYWYQQILGQGPKLLIQFQNNGVVDDSQLPKDRFSAERLKGVDSTLKIQPAKLEDSAVYLCASSQWSGYEQYFGPGTRLTVT.

The chain recombines TRBV7-9 with TRBJ2-3; D remains ambiguous. Germline V CDR1 and CDR2: SEHNR, FQNEAQ (reference sequence). The CDR3 has 14 residues. Trimming took off 0 bases at V and 4 bases at J, with 8 bases between the two ends. CDR3 amino acids: CASSLAKGSDTQYF. The CDR3 DNA follows: TGTGCCAGCAGCTTAGCGAAGGGTTCAGATACGCAGTATTTT.

This clonotype was detected only a few times. V usage is TRBV29-1 and J usage is TRBJ2-3; D is unclear. Germline V gene lookup returns CDR1 SQVTM and CDR2 ANQGSEA. V was shortened by 7 bases and J by 5 bases, with 10 bases between the two germline ends. The CDR3 has 11 amino acids. CDR3 protein: CSGDLLDTQYF. The CDR3 nucleotides are TGCAGCGGAGATCTGCTAGATACGCAGTATTTT.

The gene calls are TRBV27 and TRBJ2-5; the match to TRBD1 covers 9 bases. Trimming cost V 5 bases and J 4 bases; bases outside gene matches: 2. Germline CDR1 reads MNHEY; CDR2 reads SMNVEV (reference sequence). This CDR3 spans 13 amino acids. Here the CDR3 reads CASSGTGRETQYF. The CDR3 DNA is TGTGCCAGCAGTGGGACAGGGAGAGAGACCCAGTACTTC.

This clonotype showed up just a few times. The chain uses TRBV4-1 and TRBJ1-5, with D unclear. Germline CDR1 reads MGHRA; CDR2 reads YSYEKL. The V end was cut by 4 bases, the J end by 7 bases, with 11 bases between. This CDR3 region has 13 residues. CDR3 in DNA: TGCGCCAGCAGCCGGGATTACAACCAGCCCCAGCATTTT. Its protein product is CASSRDYNQPQHF.

In its sample, this clonotype was seen a few times. The chain links TRBV20-1 to TRBJ2-1; the D call may be TRBD1 or TRBD2 (6 bases each). The CDR3 consists of 12 residues. V lost 3 bases and J lost 13, with 16 bases in between. Germline CDR1 reads DFQATT; CDR2 reads SNEGSKA (reference sequence). The CDR3 region has the DNA TGCAGTGCTAGTCCGGGGGCGGAAATCCAGTTCTTC. Translated: CSASPGAEIQFF.

This clonotype was counted between two and nine times. The chain uses TRBV5-1 and TRBJ2-1, with 12 bases identical to TRBD1. The germline V gene encodes CDR1 SGHRS and CDR2 YFSETQ. V dropped 4 bases and J dropped 8; count of bases not matched to a gene: 10. CDR3 size: 16 residues. CDR3 bases: TGCGCCAGCAGCGTGGCGGGGACAGGGGGCATCGATGAGCAGTTCTTC. This translates into CASSVAGTGGIDEQFF.

This chain links TRBV20-1 with TRBJ1-1; D unresolved. The germline V gene encodes CDR1 DFQATT and CDR2 SNEGSKA (reference sequence). CDR3 length equals 13 residues. V lost 4 bases and J lost 4, with 13 bases in between. CDR3 region: CSATVSSGTEAFF. In DNA, the CDR3 is TGCAGTGCTACAGTCTCTTCGGGCACTGAAGCTTTCTTT.

There are a few counts of this clonotype. The CDR3 spells CASSLGQVGETQYF. The CDR3 bases are TGCGCCAGCAGCTTGGGACAGGTGGGGGAGACCCAGTACTTC. The chain joins TRBV5-1 to TRBJ2-5, with D possibly matching TRBD1 (6 bases). Germline V gene data show CDR1 as SGHRS and CDR2 as YFSETQ. Trimming left V 0 bases short and J 5 bases short, with 11 bases between. The CDR3 has 14 residues. The full variable domain, with the rest looked up from reference TRBV5-1 and TRBJ2-5, is KAGVTQTPRYLIKTRGQQVTLSCSPISGHRSVSWYQQTPGQGLQFLFEYFSETQRNKGNFPGRFSGRQFSNSRSEMNVSTLELGDSALYLCASSLGQVGETQYFGPGTRLLVL.

V is TRBV5-6 and J is TRBJ2-3, with a possible D match to TRBD1 (5 bases). The CDR3 sequence is 15 residues long. Germline-derived CDR1 and CDR2 are SGHDT and YYEEEE. V lost 1 base and J 4 bases, leaving 13 bases between the germline ends. DNA for the CDR3: TGTGCCAGCAGCTTGCAGGGCATAGCTGCAGATACGCAGTATTTT. Translation gives CASSLQGIAADTQYF.